This TCR beta chain was profiled in a study of T cell repertoires in cytomegalovirus infection. Overall study context: Recently identified HLA-C-restricted CMV epitopes and well-studied HLA-B-restricted CMV epitopes were used by the study. Study-wide findings and caveats: Cumulative frequency (of public TCR beta family members) identified carriers of CMV plus the relevant HLA. Ex vivo, HLA-C-restricted CMV-specific TCR beta clonotypes prevailed over the rest of the response.

Each CDR3 protein gets one entry after TCRdb re-called the reads with MiXCR. Found here are about 310,000 distinct CDR3 sequences, around 25% of them singletons; the top ten hold about an eighth. This CDR3 is 16 amino acids long. V shed 6 bases and J shed 0 bases, with 15 bases lying between them. Germline V gene lookup returns CDR1 MDHEN and CDR2 SYDVKM. Turning to this clonotype: Its cognate antigen is unknown.

Material: cultured PBMCs, obtained from culture after CMV antigen stimulation. The sequence was obtained from a human donor in good health (CMV status not recorded). Some clones in this sample may be carry-over from other donors' samples. The V and J genes are TRBV28 and TRBJ1-3; D not resolved. CDR3 sequence reads: CASSSIRASSGNTIYF. For the CDR3, the DNA is TGTGCCAGCAGCTCCATACGGGCAAGCTCTGGAAACACCATATATTTT.